These 8 T cell receptor beta chains came from one sample sequenced in a study of T-cell reconstitution after alpha-beta-depleted transplantation in children. During its preparation, the TCRbeta library received unique molecular identifiers. TCRdb reprocessed the PCR reads with MiXCR, giving one entry per CDR3 protein. The data show more than 400,000 distinct CDR3 sequences, with approximately 10% seen just once and around 15% held by the top ten. This material consisted of PBMCs, mostly from graft donor cells, taken 180 days after TCRalphabeta/CD19-depleted stem cell transplant. These receptors originate from a female patient between 2 and 15 years old who had a stem cell transplant for aplastic anemia, so the T cells may come from the graft donor.

In the case of this clonotype: Just one base apart from a much larger clone, this may be a read error. The genes are TRBV5-1 and TRBJ1-1; D is perhaps TRBD1 (5 bases). The V end was cut by 5 bases, the J end by 5 bases, with 10 bases between. This CDR3 is built from 12 residues. CDR1 is SGHRS, CDR2 YFSETQ, per germline. The chain's CDR3 is CASRGAGTEAFF. CDR3 in DNA: TGCGCCAGCAGAGGGGCAGGGACTGAAGCTTTCTTT.

This clonotype occurred a few times. The chain carries TRBV6-2 or TRBV6-3 and TRBJ2-3, with 10 bases aligning to TRBD2. Germline assignment: CDR1 MNHEY and CDR2 SVGEGT. V shed 6 bases, J shed 3 bases, and the junction held 12 bases outside the gene matches. The CDR3 has 17 amino acids. CDR3 nucleotides: TGTGCCAGCAGCCTTCTCCTAGCGGGGGACGGGACAGATACGCAGTATTTT. Translation gives CASSLLLAGDGTDTQYF.

This clonotype was counted only a few times. This chain uses TRBV28 with TRBJ2-3, with D unclear. The V end was cut by 6 bases, the J end by 1 base, with 8 bases between. Germline V gene lookup returns CDR1 MDHEN and CDR2 SYDVKM. The CDR3 consists of 13 residues. CDR3 bases: TGTGCCAGCAGGGGGATCGGCACAGATACGCAGTATTTT. Amino acids: CASRGIGTDTQYF.

This clonotype was detected many times. This chain connects TRBV7-8 to TRBJ1-5, with 8 bases aligning to TRBD1. Germline loops: CDR1 SGHVS, CDR2 FQNEAQ. Trimming took 5 bases from V and 9 from J; bases not matched to a gene: 9. The CDR3 has 14 residues. The CDR3, as DNA: TGTGCCAGCAGCCGTGACAGGGGACATTGGCCCCAGCATTTT. Its translation: CASSRDRGHWPQHF. The full variable domain, in which reference TRBV7-8 and TRBJ1-5 provide the parts outside the CDR3, is GAGVSQSPRYKVAKRGQDVALRCDPISGHVSLFWYQQALGQGPEFLTYFQNEAQLDKSGLPSDRFFAERPEGSVSTLKIQRTQQEDSAVYLCASSRDRGHWPQHFGDGTRLSIL.

The CDR3 region is CASSSRTRGGNEQFF. The DNA for the CDR3 is TGTGCCAGCAGCTCTCGGACTCGAGGGGGCAATGAGCAGTTCTTC. The chain employs TRBV11-2 and TRBJ2-1, with D perhaps TRBD1 (6 bases). CDR3 length equals 15 residues. V was pared by 4 bases and J by 6 bases, with 16 bases between. Germline V gene sequence: CDR1 SGHAT, CDR2 FQNNGV.

The chain couples TRBV12-3 or TRBV12-4 to TRBJ1-5; 7 nucleotides line up with TRBD1. The CDR3 is 15 amino acids. J gave up 5 bases and V 6 bases, and 10 bases lay outside the gene matches. The CDR3 reads CASSPTGRPHQPQHF. CDR3 DNA sequence: TGTGCCAGCAGCCCGACAGGGCGTCCCCATCAGCCCCAGCATTTT.

The chain links TRBV21-1 to TRBJ1-1; the table gives TRBD1 as D, unverified against the DNA. TRBV21-1 is described as a pseudogene. CDR3 length equals 15 residues. CDR3 amino acids: CASSKGNRGNTEAFF. The CDR3 DNA sequence: TGTGCCAGCAGCAAAGGGAACAGGGGCAACACTGAAGCTTTCTTT.

This clonotype has only a few counts. The V call is TRBV9, the J call TRBJ2-3; TRBD1 agrees at 7 bases. This CDR3 is built from 16 residues. The ends lost 0 bases at V and 5 bases at J; junction bases unmatched: 9. Germline V gene lookup returns CDR1 SGDLS and CDR2 YYNGEE. CDR3 loop: CASSVAEGGAGDTQYF. The CDR3, as DNA: TGTGCCAGCAGCGTAGCTGAAGGGGGCGCGGGAGATACGCAGTATTTT.